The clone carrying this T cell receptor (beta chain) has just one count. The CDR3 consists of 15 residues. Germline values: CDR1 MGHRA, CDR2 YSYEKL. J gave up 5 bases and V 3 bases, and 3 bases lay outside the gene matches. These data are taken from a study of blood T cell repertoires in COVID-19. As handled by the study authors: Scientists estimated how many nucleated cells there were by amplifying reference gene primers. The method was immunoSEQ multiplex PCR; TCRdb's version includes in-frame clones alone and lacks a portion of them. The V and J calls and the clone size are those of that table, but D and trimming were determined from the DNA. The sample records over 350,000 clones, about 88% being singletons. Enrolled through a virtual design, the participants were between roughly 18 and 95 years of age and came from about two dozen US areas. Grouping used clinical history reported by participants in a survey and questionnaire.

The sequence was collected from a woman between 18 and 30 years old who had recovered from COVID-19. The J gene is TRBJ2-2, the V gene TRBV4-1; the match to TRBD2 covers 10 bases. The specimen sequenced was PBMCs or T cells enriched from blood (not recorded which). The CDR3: CASSQLAGATGELFF. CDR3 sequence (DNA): TGCGCCAGCAGCCAGCTAGCGGGGGCGACCGGGGAGCTGTTTTTT.